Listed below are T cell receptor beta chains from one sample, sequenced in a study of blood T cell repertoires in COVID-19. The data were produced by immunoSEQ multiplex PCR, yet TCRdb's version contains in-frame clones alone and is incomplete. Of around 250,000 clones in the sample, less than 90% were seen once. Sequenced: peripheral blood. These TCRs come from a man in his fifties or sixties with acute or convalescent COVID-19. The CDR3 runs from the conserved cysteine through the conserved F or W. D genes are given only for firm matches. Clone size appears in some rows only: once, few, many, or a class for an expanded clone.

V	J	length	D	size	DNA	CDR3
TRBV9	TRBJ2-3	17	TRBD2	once	TGTGCCAGCAGCGCCCCCGGGGCGGGAGGGAGGACAGATACGCAGTATTTT	CASSAPGAGGRTDTQYF
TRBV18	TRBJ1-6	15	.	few	TGTGCCAGCTCACTAGACAGAACCTATAATTCACCCCTCCACTTT	CASSLDRTYNSPLHF
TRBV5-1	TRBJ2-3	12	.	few	TGCGCCAGCAGCTCCCGTAGCGGTACCCAGTATTTT	CASSSRSGTQYF
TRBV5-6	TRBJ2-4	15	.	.	TGTGCCAGCAGCTACTGGGCTGATACCAAAAACATTCAGTACTTC	CASSYWADTKNIQYF
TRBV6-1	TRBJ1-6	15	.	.	TGTGCCAGCAGTGAAGGGGGGGTTCTAAATTCACCCCTCCACTTT	CASSEGGVLNSPLHF
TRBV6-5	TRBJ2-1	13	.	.	TGTGCCAGCAGTTACTCAGCGTACAATGAGCAGTTCTTC	CASSYSAYNEQFF
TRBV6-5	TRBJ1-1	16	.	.	TGTGCCAGCAGTTCCCTGGCGGGGAAGATGAACACTGAAGCTTTCTTT	CASSSLAGKMNTEAFF
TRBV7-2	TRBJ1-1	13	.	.	TGTGCCAGCAGCTTAACCAGATACACTGAAGCTTTCTTT	CASSLTRYTEAFF
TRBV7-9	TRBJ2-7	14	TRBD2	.	TGTGCCAGCAGCTTAACCGGGACTAGCTACGAGCAGTACTTC	CASSLTGTSYEQYF
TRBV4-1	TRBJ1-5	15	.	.	TGCGCCAGCAGCCTAGTAGCCCAAAGCAATCAGCCCCAGCATTTT	CASSLVAQSNQPQHF
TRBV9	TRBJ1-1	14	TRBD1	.	TGTGCCAGCAGCCCGCGACAGGGTGACGCTGAAGCTTTCTTT	CASSPRQGDAEAFF
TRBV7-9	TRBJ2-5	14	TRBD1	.	TGTGCCAGCAGCGGGGGGACAGGACAAGAGACCCAGTACTTC	CASSGGTGQETQYF
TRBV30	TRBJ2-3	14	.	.	TGTGCCTGCCCTGGGGCGCTGAGCACAGATACGCAGTATTTT	CACPGALSTDTQYF
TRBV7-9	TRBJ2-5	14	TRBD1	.	TGTGCCAGCAGTTCTGGACAGGTACAAGAGACCCAGTACTTC	CASSSGQVQETQYF